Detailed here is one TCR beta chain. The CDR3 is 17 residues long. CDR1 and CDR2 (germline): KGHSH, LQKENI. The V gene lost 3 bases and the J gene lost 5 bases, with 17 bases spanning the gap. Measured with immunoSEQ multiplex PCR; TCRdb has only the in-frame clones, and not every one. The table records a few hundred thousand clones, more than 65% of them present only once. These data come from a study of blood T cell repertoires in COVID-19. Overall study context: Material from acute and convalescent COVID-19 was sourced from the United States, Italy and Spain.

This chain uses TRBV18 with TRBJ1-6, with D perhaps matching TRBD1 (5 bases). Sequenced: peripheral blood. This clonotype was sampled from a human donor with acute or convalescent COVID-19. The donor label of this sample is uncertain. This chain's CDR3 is CASSPIQAGSNNSPLHF. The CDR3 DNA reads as TGTGCCAGCTCACCGATACAGGCGGGAAGTAATAATTCACCCCTCCACTTT.